A selection of T cell receptor beta chains follows, all from one sample in a study of post-analysis software for immune sequencing data. TCRdb redid the calling of the PCR reads with MiXCR, one entry per CDR3 protein. The sample has 400,000 to 500,000 distinct CDR3 sequences; about 40% are singletons. Sequencing was performed on blood. The receptors were gathered from a girl aged 2 to 10 with multiple sclerosis. Both conserved end residues are part of each CDR3. D genes are given only for firm matches. Size is omitted from some rows. Given values are once, few, many or a class for expanded clones.

TRBV28	NA	NA	TRBJ1-6	TGTGCCAGCAGTCCAATTAAAGTGAGCGGGGAGGCGAGGCATTCACCCCTCCACTTT	CASSPIKVSGEARHSPLHF
TRBV28	NA	NA	TRBJ2-5	TGTGCCTGCAGTTTATTTAGGCAAGCGGGTGCTCAAGAGACCCAGTACTTC	CACSLFRQAGAQETQYF
TRBV12-3/TRBV12-4	NA	few	TRBJ1-5	TGTGCCAGCAGTTCTGTCAAAACCATGAATCAGCCCCAGCATTTT	CASSSVKTMNQPQHF
TRBV20-1	NA	few	TRBJ1-6	TGCAGTGCTAGTTTGAGCTCCTATAATTCACCCCTCCACTTT	CSASLSSYNSPLHF
TRBV6-5	NA	few	TRBJ1-6	TGTGCCAGCAGTCTTTTCCGGGAAAGTCATTCACCCCTCCACTTT	CASSLFRESHSPLHF
TRBV7-9	TRBD1	NA	TRBJ2-1	TGTGCCAGCAGCTTACCCGACAGGGCCTGGCAGTTCTTC	CASSLPDRAWQFF
TRBV2	NA	NA	TRBJ2-3	TGTGCCAGCATCCCTCAGACGACAGGAGACACAGATACGCAGTATTTT	CASIPQTTGDTDTQYF
TRBV12-3/TRBV12-4	NA	NA	TRBJ2-1	TGTGCCAGCAGCAACCACAGGGGGACTAGCCCCCCTGAGCAGTTCTTC	CASSNHRGTSPPEQFF
TRBV24-1	TRBD2	NA	TRBJ2-1	TGTGCCACCAGTGTTGGGGGGGGATTTTTCTCCTACAATGAGCAGTTCTTC	CATSVGGGFFSYNEQFF
TRBV4-1	NA	NA	TRBJ1-5	TGCGCCAGCAGCCAAGAAGGCCCTCAGAACCAGCCCCAGCATTTT	CASSQEGPQNQPQHF
TRBV7-2	TRBD1	NA	TRBJ1-4	TGTGCCAGCAGCGTTACAGGGGGCGAGAATGAAAAACTGTTTTTT	CASSVTGGENEKLFF
TRBV7-3	NA	NA	TRBJ2-3	TGCGCCAGCAGCTCGGGATTCACGGGGGATACGCAGTATTTT	CASSSGFTGDTQYF
TRBV20-1	TRBD2	NA	TRBJ2-7	TGCAGTGCAAGTAGCGGGAGCTTAGGTTGGCAAGAGATCCAGTACTTC	CSASSGSLGWQEIQYF
TRBV27	NA	NA	TRBJ2-7	TGTGCCAGCAGGTTGGGGGGCGAGCAGTACTTC	CASRLGGEQYF
TRBV7-6	TRBD2	NA	TRBJ2-5	TGTGCCAGCAGCTTAGAATCCCGACTAGCGGGATGGGGGGAGACCCAGTACTTC	CASSLESRLAGWGETQYF
TRBV20-1	NA	NA	TRBJ1-5	TGCAGTGCTGGGCGGCCGTCGGGGAAGGGCAATCAGCCCCAGCATTTT	CSAGRPSGKGNQPQHF